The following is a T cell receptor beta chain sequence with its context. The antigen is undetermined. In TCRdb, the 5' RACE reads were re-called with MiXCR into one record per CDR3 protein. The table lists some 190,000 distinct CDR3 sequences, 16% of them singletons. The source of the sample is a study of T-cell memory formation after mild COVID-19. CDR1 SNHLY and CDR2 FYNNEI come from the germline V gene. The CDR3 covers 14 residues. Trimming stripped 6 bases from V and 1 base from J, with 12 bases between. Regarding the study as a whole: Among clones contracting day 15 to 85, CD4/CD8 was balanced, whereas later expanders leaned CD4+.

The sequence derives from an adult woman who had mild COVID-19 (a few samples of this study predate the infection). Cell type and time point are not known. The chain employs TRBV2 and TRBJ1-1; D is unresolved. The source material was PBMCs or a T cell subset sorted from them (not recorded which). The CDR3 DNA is TGTGCCAGCAGCTACGTCTCAGGGAACACTGAAGCTTTCTTT. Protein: CASSYVSGNTEAFF.